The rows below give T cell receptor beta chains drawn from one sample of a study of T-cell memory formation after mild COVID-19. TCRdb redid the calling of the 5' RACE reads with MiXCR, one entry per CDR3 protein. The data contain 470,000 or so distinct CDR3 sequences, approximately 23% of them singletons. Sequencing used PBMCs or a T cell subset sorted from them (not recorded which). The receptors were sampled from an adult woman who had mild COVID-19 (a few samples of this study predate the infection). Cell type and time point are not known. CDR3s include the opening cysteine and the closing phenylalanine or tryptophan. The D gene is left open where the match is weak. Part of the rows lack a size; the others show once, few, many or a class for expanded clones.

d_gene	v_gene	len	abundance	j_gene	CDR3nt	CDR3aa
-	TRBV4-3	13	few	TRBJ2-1	TGCGCCAGCAGCCAACCCGACAGGATGGGGCAGTTCTTC	CASSQPDRMGQFF
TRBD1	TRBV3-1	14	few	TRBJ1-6	TGTGCCAGCAGCCCCCGGGACAGGGCTTCACCCCTCCACTTT	CASSPRDRASPLHF
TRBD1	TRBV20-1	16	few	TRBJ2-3	TGCAGTGCTCCGAACCTAGGACAGGGATTCACAGATACGCAGTATTTT	CSAPNLGQGFTDTQYF
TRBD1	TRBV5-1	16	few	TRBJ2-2	TGCGCCAGCAGTCGTGGGGACAGCACTGTCACCGGGGAGCTGTTTTTT	CASSRGDSTVTGELFF
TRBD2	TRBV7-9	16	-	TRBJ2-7	TGTGCCAGCAGCTTAGCGGGATCGGGGGGGGCCGGCGAGCAGTACTTC	CASSLAGSGGAGEQYF
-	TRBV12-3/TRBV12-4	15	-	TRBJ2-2	TGTGCCAGCAGTTTATATAGGGCGGCCACCGGGGAGCTGTTTTTT	CASSLYRAATGELFF
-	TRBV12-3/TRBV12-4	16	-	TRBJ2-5	TGTGCCAGCAGTTCTAAAAAAACAGGGTTCGGGGAGACCCAGTACTTC	CASSSKKTGFGETQYF
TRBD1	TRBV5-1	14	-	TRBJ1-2	TGCGCCAGCAGCCGACTAACAGGGGCGGATGGCTACACCTTC	CASSRLTGADGYTF
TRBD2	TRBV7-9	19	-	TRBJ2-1	TGTGCCAGCAGCTCTTCACTAGCGGGGGGGCATCGGAATAACAATGAGCAGTTCTTC	CASSSSLAGGHRNNNEQFF
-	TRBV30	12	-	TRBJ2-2	TGTGCCTGGAGTGTCAACACCGGGGAGCTGTTTTTT	CAWSVNTGELFF
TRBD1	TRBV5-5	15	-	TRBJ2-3	TGTGCCAGCAGCTTGATCAGACAGGGGACAGATACGCAGTATTTT	CASSLIRQGTDTQYF
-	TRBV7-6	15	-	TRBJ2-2	TGTGCCAGCAGCTCCCGGGATACAGGGACCGGGGAGCTGTTTTTT	CASSSRDTGTGELFF
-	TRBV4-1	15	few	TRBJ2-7	TGCGCCAGCAGCCAAGATCAACAGGCGATGTACGAGCAGTACTTC	CASSQDQQAMYEQYF
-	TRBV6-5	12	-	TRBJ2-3	TGTGCCAGCAGGAGTCCAAGGGATACGCAGTATTTT	CASRSPRDTQYF
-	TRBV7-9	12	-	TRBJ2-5	TGTGCCAGCGGGCACAGTCAAGAGACCCAGTACTTC	CASGHSQETQYF
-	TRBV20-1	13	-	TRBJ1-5	TGCAGTGCTTCGCGACAGACCAATCAGCCCCAGCATTTT	CSASRQTNQPQHF
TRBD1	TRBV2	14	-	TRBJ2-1	TGTGCCAGCTCCCGACAGGGGCTGTACAATGAGCAGTTCTTC	CASSRQGLYNEQFF